This T cell receptor (beta chain) was captured by sequencing in a study of human CD8 memory T cell subsets. CDR3 length: 15 residues. Germline values: CDR1 MNHEY, CDR2 SMNVEV (reference sequence). Scientists made TCR beta libraries using UMI-labeled 5' RACE. TCRdb reprocessed the 5' RACE reads and reports one entry per CDR3 protein, with no DNA. There are about 5,100 distinct CDR3 sequences in the sample, with around 40% held by the top ten. Negative magnetic selection enriched total CD8+ T cells. The receptor comes from a human donor in good health. The source material was CD8+ T cells from PBMCs. The J gene is TRBJ2-7, the V gene TRBV27; the TCRdb call, TRBD1, lacks DNA for checking. The CDR3 loop is CASSPVPSSHYEQYF.